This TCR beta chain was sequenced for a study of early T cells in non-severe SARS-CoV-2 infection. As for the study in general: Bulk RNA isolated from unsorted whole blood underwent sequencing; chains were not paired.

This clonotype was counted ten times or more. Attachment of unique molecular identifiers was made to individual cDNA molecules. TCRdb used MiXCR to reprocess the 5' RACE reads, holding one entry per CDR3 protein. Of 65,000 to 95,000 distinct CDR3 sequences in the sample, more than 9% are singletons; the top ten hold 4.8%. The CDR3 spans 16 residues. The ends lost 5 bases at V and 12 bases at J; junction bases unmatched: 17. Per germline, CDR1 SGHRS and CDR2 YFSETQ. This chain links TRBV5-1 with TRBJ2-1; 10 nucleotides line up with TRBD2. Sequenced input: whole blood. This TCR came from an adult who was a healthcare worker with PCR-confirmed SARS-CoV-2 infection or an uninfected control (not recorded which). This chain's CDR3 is CASRDPVRTSGLGQFF. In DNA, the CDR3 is TGCGCCAGCAGGGACCCTGTACGGACTAGCGGTTTGGGGCAGTTCTTC.